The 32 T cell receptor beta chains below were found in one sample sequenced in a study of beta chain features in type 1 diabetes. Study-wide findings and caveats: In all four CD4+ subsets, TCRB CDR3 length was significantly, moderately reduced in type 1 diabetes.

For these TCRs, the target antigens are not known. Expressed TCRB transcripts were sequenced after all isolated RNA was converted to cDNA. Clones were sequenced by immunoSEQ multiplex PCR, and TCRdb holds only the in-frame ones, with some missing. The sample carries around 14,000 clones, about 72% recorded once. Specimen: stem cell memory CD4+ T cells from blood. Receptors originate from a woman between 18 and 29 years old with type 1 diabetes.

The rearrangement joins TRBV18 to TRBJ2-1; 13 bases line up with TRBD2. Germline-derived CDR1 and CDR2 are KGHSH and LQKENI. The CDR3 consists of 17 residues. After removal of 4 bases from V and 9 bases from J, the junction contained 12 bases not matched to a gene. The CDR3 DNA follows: TGTGCCAGCTCACTGGTTCGGGGACTAGCGGGATTTAGTGAGCAGTTCTTC. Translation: CASSLVRGLAGFSEQFF. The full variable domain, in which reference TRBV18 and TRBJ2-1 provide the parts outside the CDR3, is NAGVMQNPRHLVRRRGQEARLRCSPMKGHSHVYWYRQLPEEGLKFMVYLQKENIIDESGMPKERFSAEFPKEGPSILRIQQVVRGDSAAYFCASSLVRGLAGFSEQFFGPGTRLTVL.

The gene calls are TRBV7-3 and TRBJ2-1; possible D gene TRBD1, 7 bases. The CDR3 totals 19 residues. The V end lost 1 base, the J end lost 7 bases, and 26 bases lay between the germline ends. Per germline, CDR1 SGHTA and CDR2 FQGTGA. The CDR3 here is CASSLNPASARGVQNEQFF. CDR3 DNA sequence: TGTGCCAGCAGCTTAAACCCGGCCTCGGCCAGGGGGGTTCAAAATGAGCAGTTCTTC.

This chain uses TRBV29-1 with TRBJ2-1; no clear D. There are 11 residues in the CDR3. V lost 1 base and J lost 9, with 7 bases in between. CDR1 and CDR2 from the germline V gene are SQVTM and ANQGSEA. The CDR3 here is CSVEGGSEQFF. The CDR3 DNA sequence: TGCAGCGTTGAAGGAGGCAGTGAGCAGTTCTTC.

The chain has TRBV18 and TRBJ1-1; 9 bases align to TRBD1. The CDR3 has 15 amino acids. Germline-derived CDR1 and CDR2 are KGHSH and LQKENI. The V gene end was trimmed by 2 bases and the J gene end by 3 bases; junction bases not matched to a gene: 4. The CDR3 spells CASSPWTGADTEAFF. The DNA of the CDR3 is TGTGCCAGCTCACCATGGACAGGGGCTGACACTGAAGCTTTCTTT.

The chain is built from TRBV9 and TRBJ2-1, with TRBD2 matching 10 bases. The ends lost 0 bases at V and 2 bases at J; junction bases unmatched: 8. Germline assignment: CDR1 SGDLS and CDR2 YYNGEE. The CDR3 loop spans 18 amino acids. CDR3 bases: TGTGCCAGCAGCGTAGGACCTAGCGGGAGAAGACCCTACAATGAGCAGTTCTTC. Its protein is CASSVGPSGRRPYNEQFF.

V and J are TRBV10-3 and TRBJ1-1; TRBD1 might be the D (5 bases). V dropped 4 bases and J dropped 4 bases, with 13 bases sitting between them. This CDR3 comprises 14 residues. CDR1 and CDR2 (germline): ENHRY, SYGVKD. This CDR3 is CAISGGGVSTEAFF. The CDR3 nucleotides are TGTGCCATCAGTGGCGGAGGGGTGAGCACTGAAGCTTTCTTT.

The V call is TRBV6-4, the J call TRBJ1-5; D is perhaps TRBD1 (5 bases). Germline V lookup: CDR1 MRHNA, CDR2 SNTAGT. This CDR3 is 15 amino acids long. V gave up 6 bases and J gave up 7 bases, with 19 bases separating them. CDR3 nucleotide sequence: TGTGCCAGCAGATGTCTCCGGGCCCCAGGGCAGCCCCAGCATTTT. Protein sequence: CASRCLRAPGQPQHF.

The CDR3 protein is CASSIPSGGITDTQYF. CDR3 sequence (DNA): TGTGCCAGTAGTATACCTAGCGGAGGAATCACAGATACGCAGTATTTT. The J gene is TRBJ2-3, the V gene TRBV19; 7 nucleotides agree with TRBD2. Germline loops: CDR1 LNHDA, CDR2 SQIVND (reference sequence). V shed 2 bases, J shed 2 bases, and the junction held 7 bases outside the gene matches. The length of the CDR3 is 16 residues.

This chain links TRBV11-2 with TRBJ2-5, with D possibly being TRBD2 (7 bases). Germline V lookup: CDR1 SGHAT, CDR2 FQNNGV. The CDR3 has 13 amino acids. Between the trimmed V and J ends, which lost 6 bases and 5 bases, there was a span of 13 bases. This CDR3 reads CASRGGAGETQYF. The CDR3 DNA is TGTGCCAGCAGGGGGGGGGCCGGGGAGACCCAGTACTTC.

In DNA form, the CDR3 reads TGTGCCAGCAGTTCAACGACTAGCGGGAGGCTCTACGAGCAGTACTTC. Protein product: CASSSTTSGRLYEQYF. The V and J genes are TRBV6-5 and TRBJ2-7; 13 bases map to TRBD2. This CDR3 comprises 16 residues. Germline V gene lookup returns CDR1 MNHEY and CDR2 SVGAGI. The V and J ends lost 4 bases and 3 bases, in that order; junction bases with no gene match: 6.

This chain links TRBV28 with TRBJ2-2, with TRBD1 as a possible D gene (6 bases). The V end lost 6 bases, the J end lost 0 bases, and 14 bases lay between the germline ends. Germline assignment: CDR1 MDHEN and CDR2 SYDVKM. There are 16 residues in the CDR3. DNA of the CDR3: TGTGCCAGCAGCTCCGCAGGGGCTGCGAACACCGGGGAGCTGTTTTTT. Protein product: CASSSAGAANTGELFF.

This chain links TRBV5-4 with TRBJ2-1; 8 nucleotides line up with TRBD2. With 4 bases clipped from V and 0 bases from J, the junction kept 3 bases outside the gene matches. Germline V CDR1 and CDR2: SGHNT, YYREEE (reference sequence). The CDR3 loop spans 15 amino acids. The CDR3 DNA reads TGTGCCAGCAGCCAAGGGACTAGCTCCTACAATGAGCAGTTCTTC. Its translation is CASSQGTSSYNEQFF.

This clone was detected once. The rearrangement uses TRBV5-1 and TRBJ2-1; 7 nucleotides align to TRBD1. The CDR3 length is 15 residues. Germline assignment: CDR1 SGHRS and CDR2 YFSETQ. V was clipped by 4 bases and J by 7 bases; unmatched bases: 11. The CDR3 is CASSTGTVRGNEQFF. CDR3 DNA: TGCGCCAGCAGCACCGGGACAGTTAGGGGGAATGAGCAGTTCTTC.

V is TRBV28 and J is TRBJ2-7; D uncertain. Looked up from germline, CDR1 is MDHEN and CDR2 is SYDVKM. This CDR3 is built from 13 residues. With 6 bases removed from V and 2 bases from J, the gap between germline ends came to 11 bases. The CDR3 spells CASSSRLTYEQYF. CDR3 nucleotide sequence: TGTGCCAGCAGCTCCCGACTTACCTACGAGCAGTACTTC.

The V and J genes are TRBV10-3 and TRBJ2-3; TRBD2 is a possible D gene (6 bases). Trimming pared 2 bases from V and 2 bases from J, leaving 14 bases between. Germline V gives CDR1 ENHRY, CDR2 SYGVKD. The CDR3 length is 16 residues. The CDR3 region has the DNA TGTGCCATCAGTGAGCGGATTAGCGGAGACACAGATACGCAGTATTTT. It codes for CAISERISGDTDTQYF.

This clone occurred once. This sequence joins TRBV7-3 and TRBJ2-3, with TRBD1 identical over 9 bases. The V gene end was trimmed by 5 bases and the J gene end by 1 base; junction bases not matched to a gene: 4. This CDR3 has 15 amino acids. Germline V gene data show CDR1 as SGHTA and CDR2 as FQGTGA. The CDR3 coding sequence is TGTGCCAGCAGCCGCGGGGACAGGGGCACAGATACGCAGTATTTT. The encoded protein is CASSRGDRGTDTQYF.

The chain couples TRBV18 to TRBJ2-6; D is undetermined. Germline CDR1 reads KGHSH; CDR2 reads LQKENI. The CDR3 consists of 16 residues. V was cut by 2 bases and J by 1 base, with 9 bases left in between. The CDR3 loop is CASSPISGSGANVLTF. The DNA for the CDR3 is TGTGCCAGCTCACCAATCTCCGGGTCTGGGGCCAACGTCCTGACTTTC. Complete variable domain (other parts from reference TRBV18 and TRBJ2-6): NAGVMQNPRHLVRRRGQEARLRCSPMKGHSHVYWYRQLPEEGLKFMVYLQKENIIDESGMPKERFSAEFPKEGPSILRIQQVVRGDSAAYFCASSPISGSGANVLTFGAGSRLTVL.

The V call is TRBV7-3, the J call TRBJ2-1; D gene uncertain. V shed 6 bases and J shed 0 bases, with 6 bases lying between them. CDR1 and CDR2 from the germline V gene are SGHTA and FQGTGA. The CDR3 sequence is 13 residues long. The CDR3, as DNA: TGTGCCAGCAGTTCGAGCTCCTACAATGAGCAGTTCTTC. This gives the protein CASSSSSYNEQFF.

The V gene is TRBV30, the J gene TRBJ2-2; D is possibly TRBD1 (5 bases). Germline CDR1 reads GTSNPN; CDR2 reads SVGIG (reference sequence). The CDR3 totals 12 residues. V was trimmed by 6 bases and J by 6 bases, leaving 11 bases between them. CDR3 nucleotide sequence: TGTGCCTGCTCCCAGGGTTCCGGGGAGCTGTTTTTT. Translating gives CACSQGSGELFF.

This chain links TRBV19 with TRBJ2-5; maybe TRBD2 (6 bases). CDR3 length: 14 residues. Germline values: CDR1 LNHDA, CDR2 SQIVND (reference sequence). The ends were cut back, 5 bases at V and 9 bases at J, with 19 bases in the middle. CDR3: CASSVRWDSPAQYF. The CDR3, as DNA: TGTGCCAGTAGTGTGCGCTGGGACTCCCCGGCCCAGTACTTC.

The CDR3 reads CASSFSGRVANEQFF. As DNA, the CDR3 is TGTGCCAGCAGCTTTAGCGGGAGGGTTGCTAATGAGCAGTTCTTC. The genes are TRBV9 and TRBJ2-1; 11 bases match TRBD2. V trimming: 4 bases; J trimming: 7 bases; junction bases outside the gene matches: 7. This CDR3 has 15 residues. Germline lookup yields CDR1 SGDLS and CDR2 YYNGEE.

CDR3 loop: CASSIGSSGRGNEQFF. In nucleotides, the CDR3 is TGTGCCAGTAGTATAGGGTCTAGCGGGAGGGGGAATGAGCAGTTCTTC. The chain joins TRBV19 to TRBJ2-1; the match to TRBD2 covers 12 bases. Germline V gives CDR1 LNHDA, CDR2 SQIVND (reference sequence). After removal of 1 base from V and 7 bases from J, the junction contained 5 bases not matched to a gene. The CDR3 has 16 residues. Together with reference TRBV19 and TRBJ2-1, the CDR3 gives the full variable domain: DGGITQSPKYLFRKEGQNVTLSCEQNLNHDAMYWYRQDPGQGLRLIYYSQIVNDFQKGDIAEGYSVSREKKESFPLTVTSAQKNPTAFYLCASSIGSSGRGNEQFFGPGTRLTVL.

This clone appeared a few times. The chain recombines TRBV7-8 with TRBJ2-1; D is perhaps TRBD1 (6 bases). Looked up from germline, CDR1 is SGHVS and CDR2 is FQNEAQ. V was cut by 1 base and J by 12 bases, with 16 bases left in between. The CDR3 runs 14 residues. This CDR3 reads CASSLVGRDIGQFF. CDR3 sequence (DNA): TGTGCCAGCAGCTTAGTGGGCAGGGACATTGGGCAGTTCTTC.

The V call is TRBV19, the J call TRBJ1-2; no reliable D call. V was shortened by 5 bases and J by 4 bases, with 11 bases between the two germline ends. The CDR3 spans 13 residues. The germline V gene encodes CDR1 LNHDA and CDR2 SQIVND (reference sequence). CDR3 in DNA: TGTGCCAGTAGTCCTTCGGGGTTCTATGGCTACACCTTC. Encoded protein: CASSPSGFYGYTF.

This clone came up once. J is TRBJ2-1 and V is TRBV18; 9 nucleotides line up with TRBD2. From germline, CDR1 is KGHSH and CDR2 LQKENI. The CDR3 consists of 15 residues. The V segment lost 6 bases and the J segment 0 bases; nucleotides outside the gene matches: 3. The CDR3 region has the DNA TGTGCCAGCTCTCCGACTAGCGGCTCCTACAATGAGCAGTTCTTC. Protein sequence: CASSPTSGSYNEQFF. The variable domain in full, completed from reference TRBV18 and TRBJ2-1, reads NAGVMQNPRHLVRRRGQEARLRCSPMKGHSHVYWYRQLPEEGLKFMVYLQKENIIDESGMPKERFSAEFPKEGPSILRIQQVVRGDSAAYFCASSPTSGSYNEQFFGPGTRLTVL.

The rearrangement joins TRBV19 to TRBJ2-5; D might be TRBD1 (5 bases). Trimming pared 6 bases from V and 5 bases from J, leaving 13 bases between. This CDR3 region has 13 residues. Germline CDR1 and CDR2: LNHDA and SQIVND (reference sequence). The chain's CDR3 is CASSRAARETQYF. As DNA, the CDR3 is TGTGCCAGTAGCAGGGCCGCGAGGGAGACCCAGTACTTC.

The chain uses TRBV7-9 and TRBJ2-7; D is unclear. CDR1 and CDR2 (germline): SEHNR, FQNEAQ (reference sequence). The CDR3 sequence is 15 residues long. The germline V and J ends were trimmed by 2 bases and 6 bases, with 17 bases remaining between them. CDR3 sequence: CASSLSGSGSAEQYF. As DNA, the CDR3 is TGTGCCAGCAGCTTATCAGGTTCAGGATCCGCCGAGCAGTACTTC.

CDR3: CASSLARATNSGANVLTF. DNA for the CDR3: TGCGCCAGCAGCTTGGCCAGGGCCACCAACTCTGGGGCCAACGTCCTGACTTTC. The chain joins TRBV5-1 to TRBJ2-6, with D possibly being TRBD1 (5 bases). The CDR3 consists of 18 residues. The germline V gene has CDR1 SGHRS and CDR2 YFSETQ. V lost 0 bases to trimming and J lost 0 bases, with 13 bases between them.

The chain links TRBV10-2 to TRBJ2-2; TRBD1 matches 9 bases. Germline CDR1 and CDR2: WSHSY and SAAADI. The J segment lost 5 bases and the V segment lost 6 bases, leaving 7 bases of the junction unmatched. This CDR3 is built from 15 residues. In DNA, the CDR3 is TGCGCCAGCAGCTCGGGACAGGGTTTAACCGGGGAGCTGTTTTTT. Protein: CASSSGQGLTGELFF.

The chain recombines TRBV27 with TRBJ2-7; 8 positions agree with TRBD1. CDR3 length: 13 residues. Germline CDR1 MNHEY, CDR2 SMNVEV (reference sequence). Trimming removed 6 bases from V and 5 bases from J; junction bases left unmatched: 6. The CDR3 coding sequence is TGTGCCAGCAGCCCACAGGGGGACGACGAGCAGTACTTC. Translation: CASSPQGDDEQYF.

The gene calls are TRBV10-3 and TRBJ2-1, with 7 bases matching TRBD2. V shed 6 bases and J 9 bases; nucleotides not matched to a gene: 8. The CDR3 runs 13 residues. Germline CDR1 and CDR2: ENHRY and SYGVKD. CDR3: CAISGTRGGEQFF. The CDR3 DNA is TGTGCCATCAGCGGGACCCGCGGGGGTGAGCAGTTCTTC.

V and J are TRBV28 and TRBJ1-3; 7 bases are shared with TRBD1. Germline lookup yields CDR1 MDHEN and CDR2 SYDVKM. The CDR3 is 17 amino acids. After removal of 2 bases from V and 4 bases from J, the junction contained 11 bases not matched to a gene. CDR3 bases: TGTGCCAGCAGTTTAAGAGAGGGGGCGCGTAGAGGAAACACCATATATTTT. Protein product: CASSLREGARRGNTIYF.